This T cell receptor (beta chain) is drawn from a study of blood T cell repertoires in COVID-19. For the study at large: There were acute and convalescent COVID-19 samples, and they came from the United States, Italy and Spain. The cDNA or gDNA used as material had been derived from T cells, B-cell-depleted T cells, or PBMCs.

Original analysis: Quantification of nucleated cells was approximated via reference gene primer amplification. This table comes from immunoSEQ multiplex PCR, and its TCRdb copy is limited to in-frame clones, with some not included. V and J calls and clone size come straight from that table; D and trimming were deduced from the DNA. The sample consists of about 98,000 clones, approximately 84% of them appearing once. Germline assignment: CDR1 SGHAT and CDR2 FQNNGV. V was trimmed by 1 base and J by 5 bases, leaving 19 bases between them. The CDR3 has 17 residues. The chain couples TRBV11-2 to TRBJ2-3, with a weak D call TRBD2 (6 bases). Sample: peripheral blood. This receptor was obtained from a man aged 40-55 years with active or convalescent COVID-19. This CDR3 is CASSLVPPGRGKDTQYF. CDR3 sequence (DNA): TGTGCCAGCAGCTTAGTACCTCCGGGACGGGGGAAAGATACGCAGTATTTT.